Detailed here is one T cell receptor beta chain. The target antigen is unknown. The CDR3 runs to 15 residues. Germline lookup yields CDR1 MGHDK and CDR2 SYGVNS. V trimming: 8 bases; J trimming: 6 bases; junction bases outside the gene matches: 14. This sample is drawn from a study of shared clonotypes between healthy human individuals. For each subset, genomic DNA was distributed in equal portions over several immunoSEQ plates. The protocol was immunoSEQ multiplex PCR, while the TCRdb copy is restricted to in-frame clones and leaves out a portion. Of about 330,000 clones in the sample, 74% were seen once. Findings and limits, study-wide: Only blood was sampled, and tissue TCR repertoires likely differ from blood ones.

This sequence originates from a man younger than 45 in good health. The sequenced sample consisted of memory CD4+ T cells sorted from blood. Subset specified: CD45RA-negative fraction. V gene TRBV25-1 combines with J gene TRBJ2-3, with 7 bases lining up with TRBD1. CDR3 sequence reads: CASRGRWDSVDTQYF. Written as DNA, the CDR3 is TGTGCCAGCCGGGGACGCTGGGACAGCGTGGATACGCAGTATTTT.